This T cell receptor beta chain appears in the sequencing data of a study of T-cell reconstitution after alpha-beta-depleted transplantation in children (dated by TCRdb to about 2016). Regarding the research as a whole: T-cell immune reconstitution after TCRalphabeta/CD19-depleted allogeneic hematopoietic cell transplantation in children was quantitatively tracked in the study by means of TCR repertoire profiling.

Points on this clonotype: Its antigen remains unidentified. Base quality data are lacking; no much larger clone is found one base away.

The method was PCR. The run used an Illumina HiSeq 2500. TCR library preparation used molecular barcoding, with unique molecular identifiers applied to normalize quantification of the TCRbeta repertoire. TCRdb passed the public sequencing reads through fastp at Q25 and MiXCR, retaining productive beta sequences. Each CDR3 protein gets just one entry, which takes the most common genes and DNA from the rows behind it. This sample is represented by nearly 550,000 distinct CDR3 sequences; about 18% of them were singletons. Of the sample, around 3.3% is held by the ten largest clones. The CDR3 contains 12 residues, cysteine and phenylalanine counted. The DNA shown is the 36-base CDR3, in frame from base 1. The germline V gene yields MGHRA for CDR1 and YSYEKL for CDR2. V is trimmed back by 5 bases and J by 12 bases, and the junction contains 5 bases that no gene match accounts for.

The specimen comprised PBMCs from the stem cell graft donor, sampled from the stem cell graft. The receptor's source is a human donor who donated a stem cell graft to a child with acute lymphoblastic leukemia. The chain employs TRBV4-1 and TRBJ2-1; a stretch of 9 junction bases matches TRBD2. The sequenced DNA is TGCGCCAGCAGCATAGCGGGAGCGGTGCAGTTCTTC. Its translation reads: CASSIAGAVQFF.